This T cell receptor beta chain emerged from a study of breast tumors, draining lymph nodes, adjacent tissues. Each CDR3 protein gets one entry after TCRdb re-called the multiplex PCR reads with MiXCR. The sample holds 150,000 to 200,000 distinct CDR3 sequences; roughly a third are singletons and the top ten take around 4.5%. In germline, CDR1 is MNHNS, CDR2 SASEGT. V was trimmed by 4 bases and J by 8 bases, leaving 15 bases between them. The CDR3 totals 14 residues. Turning to this clonotype: Its target is not known.

Findings of the study overall: Findings are consistent with lymph node origin and intratumoral expansion of most tumor T cells. Data only fit, rather than demonstrated, lymph node origin of most tumor T cells. Compared with basal-like, luminal-like tumors shared significantly more repertoire with nontumor tissue. Compared with lymph nodes, tumors were less diverse; compared with nontumor tissue, more.

Axillary draining lymph nodes of breast cancer patients supplied the node samples. This clonotype originated in a female donor with breast cancer. Some clones in this sample may be carry-over from other donors' samples. The chain employs TRBV6-1 and TRBJ2-4; tentatively, D is TRBD2 (7 bases). The sequenced sample was axillary lymph node tissue. The CDR3 DNA is TGTGCCAGCAGTGTATGGGGGGCGGGGGACATTCAGTACTTC. Its translation is CASSVWGAGDIQYF.